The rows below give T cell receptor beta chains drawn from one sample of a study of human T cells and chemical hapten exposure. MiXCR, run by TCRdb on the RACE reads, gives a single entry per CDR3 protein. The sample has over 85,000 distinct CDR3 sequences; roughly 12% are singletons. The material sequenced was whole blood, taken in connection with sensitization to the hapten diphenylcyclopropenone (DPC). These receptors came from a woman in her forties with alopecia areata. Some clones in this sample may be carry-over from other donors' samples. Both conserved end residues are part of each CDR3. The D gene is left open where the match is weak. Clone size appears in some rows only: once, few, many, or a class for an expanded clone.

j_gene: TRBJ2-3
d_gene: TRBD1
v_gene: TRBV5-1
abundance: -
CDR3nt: TGCGCCAGCAGCTTCTGGACAGGGGGAGATACGCAGTATTTT
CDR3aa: CASSFWTGGDTQYF

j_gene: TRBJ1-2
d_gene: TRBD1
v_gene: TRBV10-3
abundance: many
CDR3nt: TGTGCCATCAGTGACGGGACAGCCCCTAACTATGGCTACACCTTC
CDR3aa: CAISDGTAPNYGYTF

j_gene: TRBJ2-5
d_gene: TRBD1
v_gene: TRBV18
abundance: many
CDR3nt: TGTGCCAGCTCACCAACGGACAGGCAAGAGACCCAGTACTTC
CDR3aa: CASSPTDRQETQYF

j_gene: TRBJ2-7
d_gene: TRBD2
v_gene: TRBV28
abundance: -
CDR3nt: TGTGCCAGCAGTCCGCTAGCGGGACTCAACGAGCAGTACTTC
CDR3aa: CASSPLAGLNEQYF

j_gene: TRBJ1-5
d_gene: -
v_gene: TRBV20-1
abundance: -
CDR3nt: TGCAGTGCTAGAGCAGGGTTCAGCAATCAGCCCCAGCATTTT
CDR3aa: CSARAGFSNQPQHF

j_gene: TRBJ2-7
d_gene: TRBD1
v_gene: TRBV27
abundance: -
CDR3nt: TGTGCCAGCAGTTTACGGGACAGGGGCGACGAGCAGTACTTC
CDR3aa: CASSLRDRGDEQYF

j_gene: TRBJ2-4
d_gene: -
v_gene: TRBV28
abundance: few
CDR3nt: TGTGCCAGCAGCTCCCTGGGGTTAACCCAAAAAGACATTCAGTACTTC
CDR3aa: CASSSLGLTQKDIQYF

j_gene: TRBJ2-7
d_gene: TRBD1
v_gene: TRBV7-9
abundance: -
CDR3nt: TGTGCCAGCAGCTCCCCGGGGACAGGGGGCCCCTACGAGCAGTACTTC
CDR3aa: CASSSPGTGGPYEQYF

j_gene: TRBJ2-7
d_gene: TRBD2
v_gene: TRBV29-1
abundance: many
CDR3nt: TGCAGCGCGCAAGGGGAGGGATCGGCCTACGAGCAGTACTTC
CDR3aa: CSAQGEGSAYEQYF

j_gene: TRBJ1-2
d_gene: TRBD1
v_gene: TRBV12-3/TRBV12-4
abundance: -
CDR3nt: TGTGCCAGCAGCCGGGACAGGGGGATCTATGGCTACACCTTC
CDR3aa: CASSRDRGIYGYTF

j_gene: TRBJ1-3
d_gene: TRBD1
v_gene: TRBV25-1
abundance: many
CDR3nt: TGTGCCAGCAGGACAGGGGCTAGAAACACCATATATTTT
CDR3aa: CASRTGARNTIYF

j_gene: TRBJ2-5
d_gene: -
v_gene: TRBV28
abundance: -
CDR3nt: TGTGCCAGCAGTTTACAGGGTGCTGGGACCCAGTACTTC
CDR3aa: CASSLQGAGTQYF

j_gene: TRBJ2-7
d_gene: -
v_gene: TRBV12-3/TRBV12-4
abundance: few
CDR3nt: TGTGCCAGCAGCTTATGGGGGATCGAGCAGTACTTC
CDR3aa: CASSLWGIEQYF

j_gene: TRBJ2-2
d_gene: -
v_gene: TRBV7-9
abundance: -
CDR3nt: TGTGCCAGCAGCTCGCCCCCAGCCGGGGAGCTGTTTTTT
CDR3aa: CASSSPPAGELFF

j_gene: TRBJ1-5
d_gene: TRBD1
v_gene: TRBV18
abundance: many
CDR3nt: TGTGCCAGCTCACCAGGGACAGGGGGCAATCAGCCCCAGCATTTT
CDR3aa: CASSPGTGGNQPQHF

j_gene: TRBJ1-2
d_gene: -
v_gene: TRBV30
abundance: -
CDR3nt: TGTGCCTGGACCCCCAGCCGCAGGCTCTATGGCTACACCTTC
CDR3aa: CAWTPSRRLYGYTF

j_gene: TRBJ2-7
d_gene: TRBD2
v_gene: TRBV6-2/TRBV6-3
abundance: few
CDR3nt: TGTGCCACCTTGCTCTCGGCGGGGGTGAGCTCCTACGAGCAGTACTTC
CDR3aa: CATLLSAGVSSYEQYF